The rows below give T cell receptor beta chains drawn from one sample of a study of blood T cell repertoires in COVID-19. The protocol was immunoSEQ multiplex PCR, while the TCRdb copy is restricted to in-frame clones and leaves out a portion. The data contain 200,000 to 250,000 clones, 85% to 90% of them singletons. Sequencing input: peripheral blood. The origin of the receptors is a woman aged 50 to 60 with COVID-19, enrolled during active disease. Both conserved end residues are part of each CDR3. The D gene is left open where the match is weak.

d_call: TRBD1; v_call: TRBV7-6; j_call: TRBJ1-4; cdr3_nt: TGTGCCAGCAGCTCGGGAAGGGGGCCGGGCGAAAAACTGTTTTTT; cdr3_aa: CASSSGRGPGEKLFF
d_call: NA; v_call: TRBV7-8; j_call: TRBJ2-3; cdr3_nt: TGTGCCAGCAGTCTCAGTCCAGATACGCAGTATTTT; cdr3_aa: CASSLSPDTQYF
d_call: NA; v_call: TRBV28; j_call: TRBJ2-2; cdr3_nt: TGTGCCAGCAGTAACCTCAGCCTCCTAAGGGGTCACACCGGGGAGCTGTTTTTT; cdr3_aa: CASSNLSLLRGHTGELFF
d_call: TRBD1; v_call: TRBV13; j_call: TRBJ2-1; cdr3_nt: TGTGCCAGCAGCACCGGGACAGGGGTTAATGAGCAGTTCTTC; cdr3_aa: CASSTGTGVNEQFF
d_call: TRBD1; v_call: TRBV5-6; j_call: TRBJ2-7; cdr3_nt: TGTGCCAGCAGCCGAGGGACAGGGGGCCCCTACGAGCAGTACTTC; cdr3_aa: CASSRGTGGPYEQYF
d_call: TRBD1; v_call: TRBV6-6; j_call: TRBJ1-2; cdr3_nt: TGTGCCAGCAGTTACCCACTGGGACAGGGAGAGGCTGGCTACACCTTC; cdr3_aa: CASSYPLGQGEAGYTF
d_call: NA; v_call: TRBV5-6; j_call: TRBJ2-3; cdr3_nt: TGTGCCAGCAGCCACAGAGTCCTTAGCACAGATACGCAGTATTTT; cdr3_aa: CASSHRVLSTDTQYF
d_call: NA; v_call: TRBV5-1; j_call: TRBJ1-4; cdr3_nt: TGCGCCAGCAGCTTGGAGGCAGGGGATAATGAAAAACTGTTTTTT; cdr3_aa: CASSLEAGDNEKLFF
d_call: TRBD1; v_call: TRBV10-3; j_call: TRBJ1-5; cdr3_nt: TGTGCCATCAGTGCCGGGGACAGTTCAAATCAGCCCCAGCATTTT; cdr3_aa: CAISAGDSSNQPQHF
d_call: TRBD1; v_call: TRBV14; j_call: TRBJ1-6; cdr3_nt: TGTGCCAGCAGCCAAGTAGGACAGGGGGATTCACCCCTCCACTTT; cdr3_aa: CASSQVGQGDSPLHF
d_call: NA; v_call: TRBV20-1; j_call: TRBJ2-7; cdr3_nt: TGCAGTGCTAGTGACGGGAAATTCTCCTACGAGCAGTACTTC; cdr3_aa: CSASDGKFSYEQYF
d_call: NA; v_call: TRBV9; j_call: TRBJ1-6; cdr3_nt: TGTGCCAGCAGCCCGACTGATTATAATTCACCCCTCCACTTT; cdr3_aa: CASSPTDYNSPLHF
d_call: TRBD1; v_call: TRBV7-9; j_call: TRBJ1-3; cdr3_nt: TGTGCCAGCAGTTCAGGGGGCGCCGGCGCTGGAAACACCATATATTTT; cdr3_aa: CASSSGGAGAGNTIYF
d_call: NA; v_call: TRBV7-9; j_call: TRBJ1-4; cdr3_nt: TGTGCCAGCAGCTCGACCGGGTCTTTTAATGAAAAACTGTTTTTT; cdr3_aa: CASSSTGSFNEKLFF
d_call: TRBD2; v_call: TRBV23-1; j_call: TRBJ2-3; cdr3_nt: TGCGCCAGCAGTCAAACCCCAGAAACTAGACTAGCGGATACCACAGATACGCAGTATTTT; cdr3_aa: CASSQTPETRLADTTDTQYF
d_call: NA; v_call: TRBV21-1; j_call: TRBJ2-5; cdr3_nt: TGTGCCAGCAGCAAAGAAGCGGGGGTAGGAGAGACCCAGTACTTC; cdr3_aa: CASSKEAGVGETQYF
d_call: NA; v_call: TRBV4-1; j_call: TRBJ2-3; cdr3_nt: TGCGCCAGCAGCCCTAGACTAGATGCAGATACGCAGTATTTT; cdr3_aa: CASSPRLDADTQYF